This T cell receptor (beta chain) was sequenced for a study of blood T cell repertoires in COVID-19. Turning to the study itself: Donors in the United States, Italy and Spain gave samples during acute or convalescent COVID-19.

Authors' data handling: Reference gene primer amplification in the assay estimated nucleated cell counts. TCRdb's table, derived via immunoSEQ multiplex PCR, lists solely in-frame clones and lacks some. The DNA was the basis for D and trimming; V, J and clone size are from that table. This sample has about 97,000 clones, with 80% to 90% found just once. J gave up 5 bases and V 5 bases, and 15 bases lay outside the gene matches. The CDR3 is 18 residues long. The germline CDR1 and CDR2 sequences are SEHNR and FQNEAQ (reference sequence). The sequence was obtained from a man aged 35-49 years with active or convalescent COVID-19. This sequence joins TRBV7-9 and TRBJ2-1; 10 nucleotides align to TRBD1. Sequencing used peripheral blood. CDR3 sequence (DNA): TGTGCCAGCAGCACCCCCCCCTCCGGGACAGGGGCCCACAATGAGCAGTTCTTC. Translating it yields CASSTPPSGTGAHNEQFF. The full variable domain, with the rest looked up from reference TRBV7-9 and TRBJ2-1, is DTGVSQNPRHKITKRGQNVTFRCDPISEHNRLYWYRQTLGQGPEFLTYFQNEAQLEKSRLLSDRFSAERPKGSFSTLEIQRTEQGDSAMYLCASSTPPSGTGAHNEQFFGPGTRLTVL.